Presented here are 17 T cell receptor beta chains from one specimen sequenced in a study of T cells after yellow fever vaccination. TCRdb redid the calling of the 5' RACE reads with MiXCR, one entry per CDR3 protein. This table holds tens of thousands of distinct CDR3 sequences, approximately 7.4% found once. Sequencing used CD8+ T cells sorted from PBMCs, obtained 15 days after the yellow fever booster vaccination. All receptors come from a young man who received the YFV17D yellow fever vaccine.

This clonotype occurred many times. The chain employs TRBV9 and TRBJ2-7; maybe TRBD2 (6 bases). The CDR3 spans 15 residues. Germline V gene lookup returns CDR1 SGDLS and CDR2 YYNGEE. V lost 0 bases, J lost 7 bases, and 17 bases lay in between. The CDR3: CASSVGASGAGEQYF. As DNA, the CDR3 is TGTGCCAGCAGCGTAGGGGCATCGGGAGCCGGGGAGCAGTACTTC. Together with reference TRBV9 and TRBJ2-7, the CDR3 gives the full variable domain: DSGVTQTPKHLITATGQRVTLRCSPRSGDLSVYWYQQSLDQGLQFLIQYYNGEERAKGNILERFSAQQFPDLHSELNLSSLELGDSALYFCASSVGASGAGEQYFGPGTRLTVT.

This clonotype was detected ten times or more. The rearrangement uses TRBV9 and TRBJ2-5, with D unresolved. Germline V gene data show CDR1 as SGDLS and CDR2 as YYNGEE. This CDR3 is built from 16 residues. Trimming left V 4 bases short and J 1 base short, with 17 bases between. The CDR3 is CASSTPTLDFQETQYF. CDR3 nucleotide sequence: TGTGCCAGCAGCACCCCGACCCTTGACTTCCAAGAGACCCAGTACTTC.

This clonotype was picked up many times. The chain is built from TRBV15 and TRBJ2-2; 7 bases are shared with TRBD2. The length of the CDR3 is 13 residues. The germline V gene has CDR1 LNHNV and CDR2 YYDKDF (reference sequence). Unmatched junction bases numbered 1, after V lost 0 bases and J lost 9 bases. The CDR3 here is CATSRDSGRELFF. The CDR3 DNA follows: TGTGCCACCAGCAGAGATAGCGGGCGGGAGCTGTTTTTT. Variable domain in full (rest from reference TRBV15 and TRBJ2-2): DAMVIQNPRYQVTQFGKPVTLSCSQTLNHNVMYWYQQKSSQAPKLLFHYYDKDFNNEADTPDNFQSRRPNTSFCFLDIRSPGLGDTAMYLCATSRDSGRELFFGEGSRLTVL.

This clonotype was seen many times. This rearrangement joins TRBV29-1 to TRBJ2-3; 14 nucleotides agree with TRBD2. Germline V CDR1 and CDR2: SQVTM, ANQGSEA. V gave up 7 bases and J gave up 4 bases; unmatched junction bases: 16. This CDR3 has 18 amino acids. In DNA form, the CDR3 reads TGCAGCGAGTTAGTGGGGGGACTAGCGGGAGTGGGGGCAGATACGCAGTATTTT. This codes for CSELVGGLAGVGADTQYF.

This clonotype was found many times. The J gene is TRBJ2-1, the V gene TRBV6-2 or TRBV6-3; 7 bases map to TRBD1. This CDR3 is built from 15 residues. The germline V gene has CDR1 MNHEY and CDR2 SVGEGT. V shed 4 bases and J 6 bases; nucleotides not matched to a gene: 9. The CDR3, as DNA: TGTGCCAGCAGTTCCCGGGACAGAAGGGGCAATGAGCAGTTCTTC. Amino acids: CASSSRDRRGNEQFF.

In its sample, this clonotype was seen many times. The genes are TRBV5-1 and TRBJ2-7, with D perhaps TRBD2 (5 bases). CDR1 SGHRS and CDR2 YFSETQ come from the germline V gene. The CDR3 runs to 13 residues. Trimming took off 2 bases at V and 5 bases at J, with 11 bases between the two ends. The CDR3 spells CASSLPGSDEQYF. CDR3 DNA sequence: TGCGCCAGCAGCTTACCGGGAAGCGACGAGCAGTACTTC.

For this clonotype: With a much larger clone just one base away, this may be a read error. The rearrangement links TRBV20-1 to TRBJ2-3; D is perhaps TRBD2 (6 bases). The germline V and J ends were trimmed by 5 bases and 4 bases, with 19 bases remaining between them. This CDR3 has 15 amino acids. Germline V gives CDR1 DFQATT, CDR2 SNEGSKA (reference sequence). The CDR3 DNA reads as TGCAGTGCTCATCTTGAGCGGGTCGAGGCAGATACGCAGTATTTT. This gives the protein CSAHLERVEADTQYF.

This clonotype was picked up many times. The chain joins TRBV4-3 to TRBJ2-7; 9 bases line up with TRBD1. The CDR3 has 15 amino acids. V shed 4 bases and J 4 bases; nucleotides not matched to a gene: 8. Germline V gene lookup returns CDR1 LGHNA and CDR2 YSLEER. The CDR3 loop reads CASSPGTGLFYEQYF. The CDR3, as DNA: TGCGCCAGCAGCCCTGGGACAGGGCTGTTTTACGAGCAGTACTTC.

This clonotype was recorded once. Being one base from a much bigger clone, this may be a read error. J is TRBJ2-7 and V is TRBV20-1; the match to TRBD2 covers 12 bases. CDR3 size: 13 residues. The J segment lost 6 bases and the V segment lost 6 bases, leaving 6 bases of the junction unmatched. Germline assignment: CDR1 DFQATT and CDR2 SNEGSKA (reference sequence). Here the CDR3 DNA reads TGCAGTGCCGAGACTAGCGGGAGATCCGAGCAGTACTTC. Translating gives CSAETSGRSEQYF.

This clonotype was recorded many times. The V and J genes are TRBV20-1 and TRBJ2-7; TRBD1 is a possible D gene (5 bases). CDR1 is DFQATT, CDR2 SNEGSKA, per germline (reference sequence). This CDR3 has 13 amino acids. V was trimmed by 6 bases and J by 0 bases, leaving 12 bases between them. The CDR3 bases are TGCAGTGCGCTAACAGGAGACTCCTACGAGCAGTACTTC. Translating it yields CSALTGDSYEQYF.

In this sample, this clonotype turned up many times. The chain combines TRBV11-2 with TRBJ2-1; 10 bases match TRBD2. The germline V gene has CDR1 SGHAT and CDR2 FQNNGV. The CDR3 covers 18 residues. V was clipped by 2 bases and J by 2 bases; unmatched bases: 9. The chain's CDR3 is CASSLRSRTSGPYNEQFF. The CDR3 nucleotides read TGTGCCAGCAGCTTAAGGAGCAGGACTAGCGGCCCCTACAATGAGCAGTTCTTC.

This clonotype showed up many times. The V and J genes are TRBV7-9 and TRBJ2-3; maybe TRBD2 (5 bases). Germline assignment: CDR1 SEHNR and CDR2 FQNEAQ (reference sequence). CDR3 length: 16 residues. V was cut by 6 bases and J by 6 bases, with 22 bases left in between. The CDR3 nucleotides are TGTGCCAGCAGAGAGGTGCCGTTGGGAGATTATGATACGCAGTATTTT. Translation gives CASREVPLGDYDTQYF.

A few counts support this clonotype. The chain combines TRBV2 with TRBJ1-1; the D gene is possibly TRBD1 (5 bases). Deletions cut 3 bases from V and 1 base from J, with 9 bases between. The germline gives CDR1 SNHLY, CDR2 FYNNEI. This CDR3 is 14 amino acids long. The CDR3 sequence: CASSDVGGNTEAFF. The CDR3 nucleotides read TGTGCCAGCAGTGATGTGGGGGGGAACACTGAAGCTTTCTTT.

This clonotype was observed at least ten times. The chain employs TRBV30 and TRBJ1-2; no definite D call. The germline gives CDR1 GTSNPN, CDR2 SVGIG (reference sequence). Trimming left V 3 bases short and J 6 bases short, with 5 bases between. CDR3 length equals 10 residues. As DNA, the CDR3 is TGTGCCTGGAGGTCCAATGGCTACACCTTC. Residues: CAWRSNGYTF.

This clonotype was found many times. The chain couples TRBV15 to TRBJ2-7; TRBD1 aligns across 7 bases. The CDR3 is made up of 15 amino acids. The junction had 15 bases not matched to a gene; V was cut back by 4 bases and J by 9 bases. Germline assignment: CDR1 LNHNV and CDR2 YYDKDF (reference sequence). The CDR3 region has the DNA TGTGCCACCAGCAAAGAGGCCGACCACAGGGGACGGCAGTACTTC. This gives the protein CATSKEADHRGRQYF.

This clonotype was observed many times. In nucleotides, the CDR3 is TGTGCCAGTTCGATGGGTACGGAGACCCAGTACTTC. It translates to CASSMGTETQYF. The rearrangement uses TRBV7-2 and TRBJ2-5; D gene ambiguous. Germline CDR1 and CDR2: SGHTA and FQGNSA. This CDR3 spans 12 amino acids. The V gene lost 9 bases and the J gene lost 5 bases, with 13 bases spanning the gap.

The table lists this clonotype with many counts. The chain employs TRBV6-1 and TRBJ1-6; 8 bases line up with TRBD1. Germline V lookup: CDR1 MNHNS, CDR2 SASEGT. The CDR3 runs to 17 residues. The trim removed 1 base at V and 3 bases at J, leaving 5 bases unmatched. DNA of the CDR3: TGTGCCAGCAGTGAAGAGGCAGGGGGCAGCTATAATTCACCCCTCCACTTT. Translating it yields CASSEEAGGSYNSPLHF.